A single sample is the source of the 17 T cell receptor beta chains below, sequenced in a study of CD8 T cell repertoires and HIV-1 epitope variants. Clones were sequenced by immunoSEQ multiplex PCR, and TCRdb holds only the in-frame ones, with some missing. The table lists about 2,600 clones, roughly 70% of them singletons. No cognate antigen is known for these TCRs. Specimen: cultured CD8+ T cells derived from PBMCs. Receptors originate from a male donor with HIV.

V usage is TRBV5-1 and J usage is TRBJ2-4, with 9 bases fitting TRBD1. The CDR3 contains 19 residues. The V and J ends lost 4 bases and 0 bases, in that order; junction bases with no gene match: 14. Germline V gene sequence: CDR1 SGHRS, CDR2 YFSETQ. The CDR3 reads CASSPEKGTGSLAKNIQYF. DNA of the CDR3: TGCGCCAGCAGCCCGGAGAAAGGGACAGGGTCCTTAGCCAAAAACATTCAGTACTTC.

V and J are TRBV29-1 and TRBJ2-2; D is possibly TRBD2 (6 bases). Germline V gene data show CDR1 as SQVTM and CDR2 as ANQGSEA. The ends were cut back, 5 bases at V and 6 bases at J, with 10 bases in the middle. The CDR3 totals 12 residues. The CDR3 region has the DNA TGCAGCGTTCCGGAGGGAGCCGGGGAGCTGTTTTTT. Amino acids: CSVPEGAGELFF.

This clone has only a few counts. V and J are TRBV4-2 and TRBJ2-7, with D perhaps matching TRBD1 or TRBD2 (5 bases each). The CDR3 has 14 amino acids. V gave up 4 bases and J gave up 5 bases, with 15 bases separating them. CDR1 and CDR2 (germline): LGHNA, YNFKEQ. CDR3 in DNA: TGTGCCAGCAGCCCTACAGGCGGGCGGGACGAGCAGTACTTC. The encoded protein is CASSPTGGRDEQYF.

Notes on this clone: A junction boundary mismatches the germline segment, possibly from a read error. The V call is TRBV5-1, the J call TRBJ2-5; 9 bases are a match to TRBD2. Germline assignment: CDR1 SGHRS and CDR2 YFSETQ. CDR3 length: 13 residues. This CDR3 is CATSAGGLETQYF. The CDR3 DNA sequence: TGCGCCACCAGCGCGGGGGGGCTCGAGACCCAGTACTTC.

J is TRBJ2-1 and V is TRBV29-1; D is unclear. Trimming shortened V by 2 bases and J by 6 bases, and 11 bases separated the two germline ends. Germline lookup yields CDR1 SQVTM and CDR2 ANQGSEA. This CDR3 region has 13 residues. CDR3 loop: CSVEPDPGNEQFF. The CDR3 bases are TGCAGCGTTGAACCGGACCCTGGCAATGAGCAGTTCTTC.

The rearrangement uses TRBV20-1 and TRBJ2-1; D gene uncertain. The CDR3 runs to 11 residues. Germline assignment: CDR1 DFQATT and CDR2 SNEGSKA (reference sequence). Between the trimmed V and J ends, which lost 0 bases and 14 bases, there was a span of 11 bases. CDR3 nucleotides: TGCAGTGCTAGAGAACCAAACTCGGAGTTCTTC. Translating gives CSAREPNSEFF.

This rearrangement joins TRBV6-6 to TRBJ2-1, with a weak D call TRBD1 (5 bases). CDR1 and CDR2 from the germline V gene are MNHNY and SVGAGI (reference sequence). The V gene lost 6 bases and the J gene lost 4 bases, with 7 bases spanning the gap. This CDR3 contains 12 residues. The CDR3 DNA reads TGTGCCAGCAGCGACAGATACAATGAGCAGTTCTTC. Translated: CASSDRYNEQFF.

This clone has just one count. The V call is TRBV5-6, the J call TRBJ2-7, with D perhaps matching TRBD1 (6 bases). The V end was cut by 4 bases, the J end by 2 bases, with 13 bases between. The germline V gene encodes CDR1 SGHDT and CDR2 YYEEEE. The CDR3 is 14 amino acids. The CDR3 nucleotides are TGTGCCAGCAGCCTGACAGGTTCCGCCTACGAGCAGTACTTC. As protein: CASSLTGSAYEQYF. Using reference TRBV5-6 and TRBJ2-7 for the parts outside the CDR3, the full variable domain is DAGVTQSPTHLIKTRGQQVTLRCSPKSGHDTVSWYQQALGQGPQFIFQYYEEEERQRGNFPDRFSGHQFPNYSSELNVNALLLGDSALYLCASSLTGSAYEQYFGPGTRLTVT.

The rearrangement uses TRBV30 and TRBJ1-3; no clear D. Germline V gene data show CDR1 as GTSNPN and CDR2 as SVGIG (reference sequence). V shed 5 bases and J shed 3 bases, with 11 bases lying between them. The CDR3 totals 13 residues. The CDR3 DNA follows: TGTGCCTGGCCAGACTCGGATGGAAACACCATATATTTT. Encoded protein: CAWPDSDGNTIYF.

The J gene is TRBJ1-5, the V gene TRBV6-5; unclear D gene. Germline V gives CDR1 MNHEY, CDR2 SVGAGI. Trimming cost V 2 bases and J 7 bases, with 12 bases left between them. The CDR3 runs to 14 residues. The CDR3 here is CASSYTGNEQPQHF. The DNA of the CDR3 is TGTGCCAGCAGTTACACGGGGAATGAACAGCCCCAGCATTTT.

This clone was recorded a few times. This sequence joins TRBV28 and TRBJ1-1; D gene ambiguous. The ends were cut back, 1 base at V and 8 bases at J, with 11 bases in the middle. Germline V CDR1 and CDR2: MDHEN, SYDVKM. This CDR3 has 13 residues. The CDR3 DNA reads TGTGCCAGCAGTTTATTGGGCTCGGGGGAAGCTTTCTTT. This gives the protein CASSLLGSGEAFF.

CDR3 amino acids: CASRGTGQETQYF. CDR3 nucleotides: TGTGCCAGCCGGGGGACAGGTCAAGAGACCCAGTACTTC. The chain joins TRBV27 to TRBJ2-5; TRBD1 agrees at 8 bases. CDR1 is MNHEY, CDR2 SMNVEV, per germline (reference sequence). This CDR3 has 13 amino acids. Trimming took 8 bases from V and 2 from J; bases not matched to a gene: 4.

The chain couples TRBV10-3 to TRBJ2-3; TRBD2 aligns across 8 bases. CDR1 and CDR2 (germline): ENHRY, SYGVKD. J was trimmed by 4 bases and V by 0 bases; bases with no gene match: 9. The CDR3 runs to 17 residues. DNA for the CDR3: TGTGCCATCAGTGAGTCGGACCGGGGACTAGGCCCAGATACGCAGTATTTT. Translation: CAISESDRGLGPDTQYF.

This clone was counted between two and nine times. This chain connects TRBV25-1 to TRBJ1-1; D unclear. The CDR3 loop spans 14 amino acids. Trimming stripped 0 bases from V and 10 bases from J, with 15 bases between. CDR1 and CDR2 from the germline V gene are MGHDK and SYGVNS. DNA of the CDR3: TGTGCCAGCAGTGAATACCCAGTGTATTATGGAGCTTTCTTT. As protein: CASSEYPVYYGAFF.

V gene TRBV5-6 combines with J gene TRBJ2-7; 9 positions match TRBD1. V shed 3 bases and J 0 bases; nucleotides not matched to a gene: 4. The CDR3 sequence is 15 residues long. In germline, CDR1 is SGHDT, CDR2 YYEEEE. The CDR3 loop reads CASSSGTGSSYEQYF. CDR3 nucleotides: TGTGCCAGCAGCTCCGGGACAGGGAGCTCCTACGAGCAGTACTTC.

In this sample, this clone is large. The chain links TRBV5-6 to TRBJ2-5; D uncertain. The CDR3 has 14 amino acids. V was pared by 2 bases and J by 2 bases, with 10 bases between. Looked up from germline, CDR1 is SGHDT and CDR2 is YYEEEE. For the CDR3, the DNA is TGTGCCAGCAGCTTCCTAACACCTCAAGAGACCCAGTACTTC. Amino acid sequence: CASSFLTPQETQYF.

This CDR3 reads CASSFSGEGSYEQYF. DNA of the CDR3: TGTGCCAGCAGTTTTAGCGGAGAGGGCTCCTACGAGCAGTACTTC. The chain is built from TRBV27 and TRBJ2-7; possible D gene TRBD2, 6 bases. Trimming shortened V by 3 bases and J by 0 bases, and 12 bases separated the two germline ends. Germline V CDR1 and CDR2: MNHEY, SMNVEV (reference sequence). This CDR3 comprises 15 residues.